The TCR beta chain described here comes from a study of beta chain features in type 1 diabetes. Study-wide background: When patients were set against healthy donors, age, gender and cell yields were similar.

Concerning this clone itself: Its antigen is undetermined.

V lost 3 bases and J lost 6; bases outside the gene matches: 3. Germline V gene lookup returns CDR1 KGHSH and CDR2 LQKENI. This CDR3 region has 14 residues. Notes on the study in general: TCRB CDR3s were moderately but significantly shorter in Type 1 diabetes patients in all four CD4+ subsets.

The investigators reverse transcribed all of the isolated RNA, so they sequenced expressed TCRB transcripts. Libraries were prepared by immunoSEQ multiplex PCR; TCRdb keeps only in-frame clonotypes and omits some of them. The sample shows over 55,000 clones, approximately 52% of them seen only once. This clonotype was sampled from a woman aged 40 to 50 with type 1 diabetes. The specimen was Tregs from blood. The chain combines TRBV18 with TRBJ2-1; 9 bases match TRBD1. CDR3 DNA: TGTGCCAGCTCACCGGGACAGGGTATCAATGAGCAGTTCTTC. Translation gives CASSPGQGINEQFF.